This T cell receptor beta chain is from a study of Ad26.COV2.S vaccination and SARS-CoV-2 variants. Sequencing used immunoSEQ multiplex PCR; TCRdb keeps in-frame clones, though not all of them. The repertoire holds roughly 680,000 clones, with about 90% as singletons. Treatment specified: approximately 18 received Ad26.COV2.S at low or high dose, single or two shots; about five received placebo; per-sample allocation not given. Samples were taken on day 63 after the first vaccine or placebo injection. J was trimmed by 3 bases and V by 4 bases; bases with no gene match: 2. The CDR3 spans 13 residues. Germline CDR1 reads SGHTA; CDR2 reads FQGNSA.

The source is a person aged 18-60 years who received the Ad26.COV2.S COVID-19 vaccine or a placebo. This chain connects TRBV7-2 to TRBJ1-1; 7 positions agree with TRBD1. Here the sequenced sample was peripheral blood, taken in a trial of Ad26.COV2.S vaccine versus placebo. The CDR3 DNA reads TGTGCCAGCAGCTCCCAGGGGGACACTGAAGCTTTCTTT. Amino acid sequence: CASSSQGDTEAFF.